This T cell receptor beta chain is drawn from a study of blood T cell repertoires in COVID-19. Study as a whole: Acute and convalescent COVID-19 samples came from the United States, Italy and Spain.

As processed by the authors: Amplification of reference gene primers was used by the study to estimate nucleated cell counts. Produced via immunoSEQ multiplex PCR; TCRdb's table is partial and in-frame only. V and J calls and clone size are copied from that table; D and trimming were computed from the DNA. The sample has 200,000 to 250,000 clones; 82% are singletons. The CDR3 loop spans 14 amino acids. With 0 bases removed from V and 5 bases from J, the gap between germline ends came to 11 bases. Germline V gene lookup returns CDR1 SGHDT and CDR2 YYEEEE. The sequence came from an older woman who had recovered from COVID-19. Sequencing was carried out using PBMCs or T cells enriched from blood (not recorded which). The genes are TRBV5-6 and TRBJ1-1, with D perhaps TRBD1 (5 bases). The chain's CDR3 is CASSLVWGRTEAFF. CDR3 in DNA: TGTGCCAGCAGCTTGGTGTGGGGGAGGACTGAAGCTTTCTTT. Looking up the rest from reference TRBV5-6 and TRBJ1-1 gives the full variable domain: DAGVTQSPTHLIKTRGQQVTLRCSPKSGHDTVSWYQQALGQGPQFIFQYYEEEERQRGNFPDRFSGHQFPNYSSELNVNALLLGDSALYLCASSLVWGRTEAFFGQGTRLTVV.